The following is a T cell receptor (beta chain) sequence with its context. This was the immunoSEQ v4 assay. Clones were sequenced by immunoSEQ multiplex PCR, and TCRdb holds only the in-frame ones, with some missing. The data hold 6,300 or so clones, with 78% observed a single time. This sample is drawn from a study of T cells in placental villitis. Several cytomegalovirus and one Toxoplasma gondii villitis placentae were included. V was pared by 5 bases and J by 2 bases, with 12 bases between. The CDR3 loop spans 13 amino acids. Germline CDR1 and CDR2: GTSNPN and SVGIG (reference sequence). The chain is built from TRBV30 and TRBJ1-1; tentative D call: TRBD1 (5 bases). The receptor comes from a human patient with infectious villitis; the placental T cells may come from both mother and fetus. The sequencing input was placental tissue containing maternal and fetal cells. CDR3 nucleotide sequence: TGTGCCTGGGGTAAGCAGGGTAACACTGAAGCTTTCTTT. It is translated as CAWGKQGNTEAFF. Full variable domain (remainder filled in from reference TRBV30 and TRBJ1-1): SQTIHQWPATLVQPVGSPLSLECTVEGTSNPNLYWYRQAAGRGLQLLFYSVGIGQISSEVPQNLSASRPQDRQFILSSKKLLLSDSGFYLCAWGKQGNTEAFFGQGTRLTVV.